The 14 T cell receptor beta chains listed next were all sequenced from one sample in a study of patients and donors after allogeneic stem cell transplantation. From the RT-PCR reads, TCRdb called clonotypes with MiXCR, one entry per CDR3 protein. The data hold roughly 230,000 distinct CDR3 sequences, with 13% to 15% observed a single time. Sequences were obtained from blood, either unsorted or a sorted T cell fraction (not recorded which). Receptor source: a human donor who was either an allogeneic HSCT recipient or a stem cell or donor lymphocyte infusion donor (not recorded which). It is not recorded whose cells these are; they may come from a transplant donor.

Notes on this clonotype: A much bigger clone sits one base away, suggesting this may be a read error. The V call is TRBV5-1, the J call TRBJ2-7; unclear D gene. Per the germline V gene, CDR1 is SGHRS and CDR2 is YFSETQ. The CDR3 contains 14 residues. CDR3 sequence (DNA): TGCGCCAGCCAGACCCAGCCCCTTTCCTACGTGCAGTACTTC. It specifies CASQTQPLSYVQYF.

Here the CDR3 DNA reads TGTGCCAGCAGTTACGAGTGGACGCAGAACACTGAAGCTTTCTTT. Amino acids: CASSYEWTQNTEAFF. The V and J genes are TRBV6-5 and TRBJ1-1; D gene uncertain. This CDR3 has 15 residues. Germline assignment: CDR1 MNHEY and CDR2 SVGAGI. V gave up 2 bases and J gave up 1 base, with 11 bases separating them.

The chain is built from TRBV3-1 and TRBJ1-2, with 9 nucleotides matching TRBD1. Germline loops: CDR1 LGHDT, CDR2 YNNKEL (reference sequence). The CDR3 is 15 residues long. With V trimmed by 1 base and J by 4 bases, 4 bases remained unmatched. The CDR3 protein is CASSQGTGGGYGYTF. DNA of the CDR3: TGTGCCAGCAGCCAAGGAACAGGGGGCGGCTATGGCTACACCTTC.

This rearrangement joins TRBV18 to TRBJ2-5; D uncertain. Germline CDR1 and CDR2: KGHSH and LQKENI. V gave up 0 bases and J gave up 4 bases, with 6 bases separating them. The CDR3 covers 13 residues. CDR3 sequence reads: CASSPPWGETQYF. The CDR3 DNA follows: TGTGCCAGCTCACCACCTTGGGGAGAGACCCAGTACTTC. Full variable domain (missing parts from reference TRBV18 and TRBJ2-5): NAGVMQNPRHLVRRRGQEARLRCSPMKGHSHVYWYRQLPEEGLKFMVYLQKENIIDESGMPKERFSAEFPKEGPSILRIQQVVRGDSAAYFCASSPPWGETQYFGPGTRLLVL.

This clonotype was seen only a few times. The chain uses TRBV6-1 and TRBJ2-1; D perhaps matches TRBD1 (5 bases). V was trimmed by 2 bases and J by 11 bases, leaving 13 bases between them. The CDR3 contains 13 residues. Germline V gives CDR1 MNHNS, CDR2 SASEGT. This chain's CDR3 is CASSELSREKQFF. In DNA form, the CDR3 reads TGTGCCAGCAGTGAACTTTCCAGGGAAAAGCAGTTCTTC.

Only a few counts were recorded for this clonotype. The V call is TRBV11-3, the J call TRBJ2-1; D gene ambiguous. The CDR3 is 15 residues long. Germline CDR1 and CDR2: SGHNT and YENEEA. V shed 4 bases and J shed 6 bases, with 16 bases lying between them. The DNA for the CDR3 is TGTGCCAGCAGCTCCGGTGGGCTCAGACTCAATGAGCAGTTCTTC. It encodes CASSSGGLRLNEQFF. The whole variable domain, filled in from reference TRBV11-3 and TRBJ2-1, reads EAGVVQSPRYKIIEKKQPVAFWCNPISGHNTLYWYLQNLGQGPELLIRYENEEAVDDSQLPKDRFSAERLKGVDSTLKIQPAELGDSAVYLCASSSGGLRLNEQFFGPGTRLTVL.

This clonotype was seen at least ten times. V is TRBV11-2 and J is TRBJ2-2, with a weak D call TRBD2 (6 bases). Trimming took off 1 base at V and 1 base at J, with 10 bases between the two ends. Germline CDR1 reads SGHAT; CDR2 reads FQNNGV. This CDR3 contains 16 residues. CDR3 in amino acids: CASSLGLAVNTGELFF. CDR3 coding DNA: TGTGCCAGCAGCTTAGGATTAGCGGTGAACACCGGGGAGCTGTTTTTT.

The CDR3 loop is CASSPGGLQSYEQYF. CDR3 bases: TGTGCCAGCAGCCCTGGGGGCCTCCAGAGCTACGAGCAGTACTTC. The chain uses TRBV7-2 and TRBJ2-7; maybe TRBD1 (6 bases). Germline V gives CDR1 SGHTA, CDR2 FQGNSA. V lost 5 bases to trimming and J lost 3 bases, with 17 bases between them. The CDR3 extends over 15 amino acids.

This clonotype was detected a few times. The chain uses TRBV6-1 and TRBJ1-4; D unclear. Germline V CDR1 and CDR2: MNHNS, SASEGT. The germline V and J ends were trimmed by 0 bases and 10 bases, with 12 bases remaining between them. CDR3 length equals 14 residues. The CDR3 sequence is CASSEARGLGKLFF. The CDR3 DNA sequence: TGTGCCAGCAGTGAAGCTCGAGGGCTCGGAAAACTGTTTTTT.

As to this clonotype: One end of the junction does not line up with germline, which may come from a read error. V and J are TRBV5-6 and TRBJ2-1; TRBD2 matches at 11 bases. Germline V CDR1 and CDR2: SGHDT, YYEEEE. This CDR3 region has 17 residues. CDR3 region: CASSLGELRLAGNEQFF. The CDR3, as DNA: TGTGCCAGCAGTTTGGGGGAATTAAGACTAGCGGGAAATGAGCAGTTCTTC.

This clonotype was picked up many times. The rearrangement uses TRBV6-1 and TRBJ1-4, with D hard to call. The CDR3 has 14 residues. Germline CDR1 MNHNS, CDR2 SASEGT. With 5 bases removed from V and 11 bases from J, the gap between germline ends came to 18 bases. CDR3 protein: CASSPLAREGKLFF. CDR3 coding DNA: TGTGCCAGCAGTCCATTGGCACGGGAGGGCAAACTGTTTTTT.

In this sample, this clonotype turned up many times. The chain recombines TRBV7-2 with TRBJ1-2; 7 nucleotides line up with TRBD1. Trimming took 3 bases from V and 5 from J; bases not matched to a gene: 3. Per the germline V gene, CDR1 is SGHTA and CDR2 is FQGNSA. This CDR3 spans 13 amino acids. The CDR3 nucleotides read TGTGCCAGCAGCTTCGGGACAGTTTATGGCTACACCTTC. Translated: CASSFGTVYGYTF.

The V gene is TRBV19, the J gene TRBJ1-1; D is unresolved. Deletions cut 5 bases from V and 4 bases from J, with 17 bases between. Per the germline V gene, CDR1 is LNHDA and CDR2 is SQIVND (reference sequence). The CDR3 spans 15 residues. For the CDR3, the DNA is TGTGCCAGTAGTTTGGGAAGGGATTCGGTCACTGAAGCTTTCTTT. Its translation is CASSLGRDSVTEAFF.

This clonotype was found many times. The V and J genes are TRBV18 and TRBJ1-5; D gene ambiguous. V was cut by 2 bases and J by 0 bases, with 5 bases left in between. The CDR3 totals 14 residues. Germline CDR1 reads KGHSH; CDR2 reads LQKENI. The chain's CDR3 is CASSPGISNQPQHF. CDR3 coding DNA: TGTGCCAGCTCACCAGGGATTAGCAATCAGCCCCAGCATTTT.